This record looks at one TCR beta chain sequence and its context. Followed over time, Seattle patients had been enrolled while infection was active. Here immunoSEQ multiplex PCR was the method, and the copy in TCRdb shows in-frame clones only, minus some. The sample shows some 520,000 clones, roughly nine tenths of them seen only once. The source of the sample is a study of blood T cell repertoires in COVID-19. Turning to the study itself: There were acute and convalescent COVID-19 samples, and they came from the United States, Italy and Spain. PBMCs, B-cell-depleted T cells, or T cells were the source of the cDNA or gDNA that made up the material.

The sequencing sample was made of peripheral blood. The TCR sequence derives from a young man with COVID-19, enrolled during active disease.

The CDR3, as DNA: TGTGCCAGCAGTTTGTGGGCAGGCTACGAGCAGTACTTC. Residues: CASSLWAGYEQYF. The chain joins TRBV12-3 or TRBV12-4 to TRBJ2-7; no firm D call. The CDR3 runs to 13 residues. V was clipped by 3 bases and J by 3 bases, with 9 bases between them.